This paragraph reports one TCR beta chain. Its antigen is undetermined. J was trimmed by 4 bases and V by 2 bases; bases with no gene match: 6. CDR3 length: 15 residues. Germline CDR1 reads SGHNT; CDR2 reads YYREEE (reference sequence). This sample is part of a study of cytomegalovirus exposure and HLA in healthy donors. Study-level background: Among about 179 million T cells, an earlier analysis found 117 million unique TCR beta sequences. Study observations and caveats: The authors later found HLA-associated TCR beta chains more clonally expanded than equally common others. Reports state that TCR beta sequences accurately predicted most subjects' HLA-A and HLA-B alleles.

The study ran its PCR with 60 Vbeta and 13 Jbeta primers. The data were produced by immunoSEQ multiplex PCR, yet TCRdb's version contains in-frame clones alone and is incomplete. This table holds approximately 150,000 clones, approximately 71% found once. The sample was PBMCs. The sequence was obtained from a male donor in good health and CMV-seronegative. The chain links TRBV5-4 to TRBJ1-1, with TRBD1 identical over 9 bases. CDR3 in DNA: TGTGCCAGCAGCTTCGGGACAGGGCAGGGCACTGAAGCTTTCTTT. Its protein product is CASSFGTGQGTEAFF.